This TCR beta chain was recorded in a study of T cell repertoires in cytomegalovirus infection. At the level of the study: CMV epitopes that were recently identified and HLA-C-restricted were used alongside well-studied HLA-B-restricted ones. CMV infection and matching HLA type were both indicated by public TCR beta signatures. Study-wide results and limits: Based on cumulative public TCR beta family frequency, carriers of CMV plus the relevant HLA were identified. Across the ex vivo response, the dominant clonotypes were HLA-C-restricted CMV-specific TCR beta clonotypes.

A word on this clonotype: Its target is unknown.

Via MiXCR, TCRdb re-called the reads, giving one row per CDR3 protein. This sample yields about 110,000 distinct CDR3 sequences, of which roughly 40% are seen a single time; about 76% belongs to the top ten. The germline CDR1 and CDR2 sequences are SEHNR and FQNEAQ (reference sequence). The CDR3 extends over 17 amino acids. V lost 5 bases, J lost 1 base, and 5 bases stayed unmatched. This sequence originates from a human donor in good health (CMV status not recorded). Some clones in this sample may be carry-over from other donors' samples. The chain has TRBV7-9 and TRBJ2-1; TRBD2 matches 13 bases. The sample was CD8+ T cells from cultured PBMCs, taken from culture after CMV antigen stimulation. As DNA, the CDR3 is TGTGCCAGCAGCCGACTAGCGGGGGGCCTTTCCTACAATGAGCAGTTCTTC. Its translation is CASSRLAGGLSYNEQFF.